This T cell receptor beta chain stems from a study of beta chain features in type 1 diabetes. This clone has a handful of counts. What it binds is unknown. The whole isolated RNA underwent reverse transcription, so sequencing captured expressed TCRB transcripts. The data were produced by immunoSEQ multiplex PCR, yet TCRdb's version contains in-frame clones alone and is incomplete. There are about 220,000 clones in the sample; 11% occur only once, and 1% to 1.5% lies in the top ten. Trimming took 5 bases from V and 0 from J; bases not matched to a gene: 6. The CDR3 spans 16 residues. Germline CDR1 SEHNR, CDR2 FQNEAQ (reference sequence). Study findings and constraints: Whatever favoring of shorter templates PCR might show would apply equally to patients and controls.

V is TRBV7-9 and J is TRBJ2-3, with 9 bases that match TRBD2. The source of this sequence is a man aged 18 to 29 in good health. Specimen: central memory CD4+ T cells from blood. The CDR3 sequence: CASSARLAASTDTQYF. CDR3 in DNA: TGTGCCAGCAGCGCCCGACTAGCGGCTAGCACAGATACGCAGTATTTT.